The clone carrying this T cell receptor beta chain came up a few times. The data were obtained in a study of T cell repertoires in cytomegalovirus infection. TCRdb redid the calling of the reads with MiXCR, one entry per CDR3 protein. The sample yields more than 350,000 distinct CDR3 sequences, approximately 31% seen once. The CDR3 is 16 amino acids. Trimming cost V 6 bases and J 4 bases; bases outside gene matches: 12. The clonotype comes from a human donor in good health (CMV status not recorded). Some clones in this sample may be carry-over from other donors' samples. The material sequenced was PBMCs. This rearrangement joins TRBV12-3 or TRBV12-4 to TRBJ2-1, with 7 positions matching TRBD1. Written as DNA, the CDR3 is TGTGCCAGCAGCCCCGGGCGTAAGGGGGCTTACAATGAGCAGTTCTTC. Encoded protein: CASSPGRKGAYNEQFF.